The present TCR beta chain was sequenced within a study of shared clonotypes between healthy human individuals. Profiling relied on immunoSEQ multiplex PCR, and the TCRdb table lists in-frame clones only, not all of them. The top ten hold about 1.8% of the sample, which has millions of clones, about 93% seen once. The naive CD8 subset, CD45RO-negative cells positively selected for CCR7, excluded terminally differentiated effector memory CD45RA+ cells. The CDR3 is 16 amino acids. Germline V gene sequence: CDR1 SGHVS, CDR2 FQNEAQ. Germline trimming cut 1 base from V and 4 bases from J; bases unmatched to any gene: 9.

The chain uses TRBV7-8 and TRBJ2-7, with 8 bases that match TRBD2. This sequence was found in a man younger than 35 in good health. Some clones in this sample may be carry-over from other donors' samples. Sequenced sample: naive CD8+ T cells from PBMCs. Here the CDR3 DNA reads TGTGCCAGCAGCTTAGGGTGGGCTAGCGGGCTGTACGAGCAGTACTTC. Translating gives CASSLGWASGLYEQYF.